This T cell receptor beta chain is from a study of molecular identifiers for immune sequencing clone quantification. Study observations and caveats: Clones exceeding 20 RNA copies carried over 99% of effector molecules but under 1% of naive-cell molecules.

Previously published methods and listed TCR primers were used for the bulk TCR libraries. TCRdb passed the PCR reads through MiXCR, listing each CDR3 protein once. The sample includes about 300,000 distinct CDR3 sequences, around 21% seen only once; the top ten take about 0.81%. The CDR3 loop spans 16 amino acids. Trimming took off 1 base at V and 0 bases at J, with 9 bases between the two ends. As regards this clonotype: Its antigen is still unknown.

Source material: naive CD8+ T cells from blood, with Jurkat cell RNA spiked in. Subset denoted: FACS-sorted CD8+CD4-CCR7+CD45RA+ naive T cells. The chain links TRBV12-3 or TRBV12-4 to TRBJ1-4; D may be TRBD1 (5 bases). This receptor was obtained from a human donor in good health. Some libraries in this study had Jurkat cell RNA spiked in. CDR3 coding DNA: TGTGCCAGCAGTTTAGAGGCACAGGCAACTAATGAAAAACTGTTTTTT. This translates into CASSLEAQATNEKLFF.